This passage covers 2 T cell receptor beta chains from one sample sequenced in a study of pediatric ulcerative colitis. Data came from immunoSEQ multiplex PCR; TCRdb stores just in-frame clones and leaves some out. The sample records roughly 54,000 clones, 80% to 90% being singletons. Sequences were obtained from blood. These receptors were collected from a boy under 18 who was a control in a study of pediatric ulcerative colitis.

On this clone itself: This sample also contains other DNA sequences that code for the same CDR3. The chain combines TRBV19 with TRBJ1-1; D remains unclear. The V and J ends lost 0 bases and 2 bases respectively, with 4 bases between them. The length of the CDR3 is 13 residues. Germline V gene data show CDR1 as LNHDA and CDR2 as SQIVND (reference sequence). CDR3 DNA: TGTGCCAGTAGTATAGAGGGCAACACTGAAGCTTTCTTT. This sequence encodes CASSIEGNTEAFF.

The chain links TRBV4-3 to TRBJ1-2, with D uncertain. Germline values: CDR1 LGHNA, CDR2 YSLEER. V was cut by 1 base and J by 7 bases, with 13 bases left in between. This CDR3 has 14 amino acids. CDR3 region: CASSQARMEGGYTF. The CDR3 DNA reads TGCGCCAGCAGCCAAGCCAGAATGGAAGGTGGCTACACCTTC.